This T cell receptor beta chain was recorded in a study of identical twins. The V end was cut by 5 bases, the J end by 2 bases, with 16 bases between. The CDR3 has 16 amino acids. Template switching added a universal primer site, and cDNA bore unique molecular identifiers. Using its own MiXCR run on the 5' RACE reads, TCRdb lists one record per CDR3 protein. This sample has more than 400,000 distinct CDR3 sequences, with 12% to 15% found just once. Study conclusions and caveats: Researchers reported excess low generation probability among twin-shared out-of-frame alpha sequences.

As concerns this clonotype: Its antigen is unknown.

In every case, the donor was a healthy Caucasian. These records were also assigned to another study, of yellow fever vaccine responses in identical twins. Turning to that study: Among the twins, the vaccine T cell response reportedly seemed partly convergent and partly personalized.

The material sequenced was CD4+ T cells sorted from blood. This chain connects TRBV12-3 or TRBV12-4 to TRBJ2-1, with a weak D call TRBD1 (7 bases). This receptor was identified in a woman aged 18-29 years in good health. CDR3 protein: CASSGAGGIPYNEQFF. CDR3 sequence (DNA): TGTGCCAGCAGTGGGGCAGGGGGGATACCCTACAATGAGCAGTTCTTC.